The rows below give T cell receptor beta chains drawn from one sample of a study of cytotoxic CD8 clonotypes in ibrutinib-treated CLL. Only in-frame clones appear in the TCRdb table, and some are missing; sequencing was by immunoSEQ multiplex PCR. This repertoire shows about 200,000 clones, 60% to 80% found once; its top ten account for approximately 10%. Sequenced material: PBMCs, taken after 12 months of ibrutinib treatment. The receptors stem from a human donor with chronic lymphocytic leukemia. CDR3s include the opening cysteine and the closing phenylalanine or tryptophan. The D gene is left open where the match is weak. A row's size may be missing; if present it is once, few, many or a size class.

CDR3 length	V gene	clone size	D gene	J gene	CDR3 DNA	CDR3 protein
16	TRBV4-1	-	TRBD1	TRBJ2-5	TGCGCCAGCAGCCACCCCCGACAGGGGCAACAAGAGACCCAGTACTTC	CASSHPRQGQQETQYF
15	TRBV5-1	-	TRBD1	TRBJ2-2	TGCGCCAGCAGCTTCAGTACAGGGGCGACCGGGGAGCTGTTTTTT	CASSFSTGATGELFF
12	TRBV9	-	-	TRBJ2-1	TGTGCCAGCAGGGGGGCAGAGGATGAGCAGTTCTTC	CASRGAEDEQFF
15	TRBV6-4	-	TRBD1	TRBJ2-1	TGTGCCAGCAGCCGTGGGACAGGCGGCTACAATGAGCAGTTCTTC	CASSRGTGGYNEQFF
14	TRBV18	few	-	TRBJ1-2	TGTGCCAGCTCACCAGGAGCAGGCACCTATGGCTACACCTTC	CASSPGAGTYGYTF
13	TRBV18	once	-	TRBJ1-4	TGTGCCAGCTCACCACCCAGTAATGAAAAACTGTTTTTT	CASSPPSNEKLFF
11	TRBV28	-	-	TRBJ1-5	TGTGCCAGCAGTCCTAATCAGCCCCAGCATTTT	CASSPNQPQHF
13	TRBV18	-	-	TRBJ1-2	TGTGCCAGCTCACCAAGACAGGACTATGGCTACACCTTC	CASSPRQDYGYTF
13	TRBV6-4	once	-	TRBJ2-1	TGTGCCAGCAGTGACGTAAGGGGCAGTGAGCAGTTCTTC	CASSDVRGSEQFF
14	TRBV5-1	-	-	TRBJ1-3	TGCGCCAGCAGCCCGCGGACAGATGGAAACACCATATATTTT	CASSPRTDGNTIYF
13	TRBV27	-	-	TRBJ2-7	TGTGCCAGCAGTTTAAAAGGGGGGTACGAGCAGTACTTC	CASSLKGGYEQYF
17	TRBV30	-	TRBD2	TRBJ2-5	TGTGCCTGGAGTCGAGCGGGGGGGCGTCGGACTTTGGAGACCCAGTACTTC	CAWSRAGGRRTLETQYF
14	TRBV11-1	-	-	TRBJ1-4	TGTGCCAGCAGCGCCCGGGACGGGAATGAAAAACTGTTTTTT	CASSARDGNEKLFF
12	TRBV28	-	-	TRBJ1-5	TGTGCCAGCAGAATTGGCAATCAGCCCCAGCATTTT	CASRIGNQPQHF
14	TRBV6-6	-	-	TRBJ2-5	TGTGCCAGCAGAGTTAGCCAGGGTGGAAAGACCCAGTACTTC	CASRVSQGGKTQYF
18	TRBV18	-	-	TRBJ2-7	TGTGCCAGCTCACCAGTTGTAGGACCGACGGTGGGGCACTACGAGCAGTACTTC	CASSPVVGPTVGHYEQYF
17	TRBV28	-	-	TRBJ1-4	TGTGCCAGCAGTTTAAGGGACCTCATGGAATCGCATGAAAAACTGTTTTTT	CASSLRDLMESHEKLFF
15	TRBV15	once	TRBD1	TRBJ2-3	TGTGCCACCAGCAGAGAAGATACAGGGGCAGATACGCAGTATTTT	CATSREDTGADTQYF
10	TRBV28	-	-	TRBJ1-1	TGTGCCAGTGGGACGTTTGAAGCTTTCTTT	CASGTFEAFF
16	TRBV6-6	-	-	TRBJ2-3	TGTGCCAGCAGTTACTCGGGTAGGGGGGAGTTAGATACGCAGTATTTT	CASSYSGRGELDTQYF
16	TRBV7-9	-	-	TRBJ2-3	TGTGCCAGCAGCCAGTTGGGATGGGTTAGCACAGATACGCAGTATTTT	CASSQLGWVSTDTQYF
15	TRBV19	-	-	TRBJ1-5	TGTGCCAGTAAAAGTGCGGGATGGGAGAATCAGCCCCAGCATTTT	CASKSAGWENQPQHF
11	TRBV7-9	-	TRBD2	TRBJ2-5	TGTGCCAGCGCCGGGAGGGAGACCCAGTACTTC	CASAGRETQYF
14	TRBV19	-	-	TRBJ1-4	TGTGCCAGTAGGAAGACAGAAAACAATGAAAAACTGTTTTTT	CASRKTENNEKLFF
13	TRBV25-1	few	-	TRBJ2-7	TGTGCCAGCCTAAACCCCAGCTCCTACGAGCAGTACTTC	CASLNPSSYEQYF
15	TRBV5-5	-	-	TRBJ2-1	TGTGCCAGCAGCTCCAGGGGGGGTCCCTACAATGAGCAGTTCTTC	CASSSRGGPYNEQFF
15	TRBV7-8	once	TRBD1	TRBJ2-1	TGTGCCAGCAGCTGGGGGACAGGGCCTTACAATGAGCAGTTCTTC	CASSWGTGPYNEQFF
15	TRBV6-5	-	TRBD2	TRBJ2-1	TGTGCCAGCAGTTACTCGGGACTAGCGGGTGGTGAGCAGTTCTTC	CASSYSGLAGGEQFF
15	TRBV19	-	-	TRBJ1-5	TGTGCCAGTAATCCCGGGACCTTTAGCAATCAGCCCCAGCATTTT	CASNPGTFSNQPQHF
16	TRBV2	-	-	TRBJ2-3	TGTGCCAGCAGTGGACGTTGGCTAGCGAAGGAGGATACGCAGTATTTT	CASSGRWLAKEDTQYF
16	TRBV5-1	-	TRBD2	TRBJ2-7	TGCGCCAGCAGCTTGGGTCTCGGGAGGGCCTGGTACGAGCAGTACTTC	CASSLGLGRAWYEQYF
16	TRBV7-9	-	-	TRBJ2-2	TGTGCCAGCCCCTACGGAGGGATCGGGACCACCGGGGAGCTGTTTTTT	CASPYGGIGTTGELFF
15	TRBV5-1	-	-	TRBJ2-2	TGCGCCAGCTCGGGGGGACAATCGAACACCGGGGAGCTGTTTTTT	CASSGGQSNTGELFF
11	TRBV2	-	-	TRBJ1-1	TGTGCCAGCAGACAACATGTATTTGCTTTCTTT	CASRQHVFAFF
14	TRBV6-5	-	-	TRBJ1-1	TGTGCCAGCAGTTGGGGGATAGGAGACACTGAAGCTTTCTTT	CASSWGIGDTEAFF
16	TRBV30	-	TRBD2	TRBJ2-3	TGTGCCTGGAGACTAGCGGGGGGGCACGGCACAGATACGCAGTATTTT	CAWRLAGGHGTDTQYF
18	TRBV7-9	once	-	TRBJ1-4	TGTGCCAGCAGCTTAGTGCGACAGGTCGGGGGAACTAATGAAAAACTGTTTTTT	CASSLVRQVGGTNEKLFF
14	TRBV2	-	-	TRBJ2-1	TGTGCCAGCAGCCCCGGTAGTGTTAACAATGAGCAGTTCTTC	CASSPGSVNNEQFF
13	TRBV7-6	-	-	TRBJ2-5	TGTGCCAGCAGCTTATGGCTGCAAGAGACCCAGTACTTC	CASSLWLQETQYF
13	TRBV25-1	-	-	TRBJ2-1	TGTGCCAGCAGTGAAGGGCAACTCAATGAGCAGTTCTTC	CASSEGQLNEQFF
15	TRBV6-6	-	TRBD1	TRBJ1-2	TGTGCCAGCAGTTACTCGACAGGGGGTGGCTATGGCTACACCTTC	CASSYSTGGGYGYTF
11	TRBV6-1	many	-	TRBJ2-7	TGTGCCAGCAGTGAAGTGTCCGAGCAGTACTTC	CASSEVSEQYF
16	TRBV11-3	few	TRBD1	TRBJ2-2	TGTGCCAGCAGCTTAGGAGGGACAGCGAACACCGGGGAGCTGTTTTTT	CASSLGGTANTGELFF
12	TRBV7-6	-	-	TRBJ2-7	TGTGCCAGCAGCCCGATCTATGCCGAGCAGTACTTC	CASSPIYAEQYF
15	TRBV7-9	many	-	TRBJ1-2	TGTGCCAGCAGCGCGGGGATTTCGGGAAGCTATGGCTACACCTTC	CASSAGISGSYGYTF
14	TRBV5-1	once	-	TRBJ2-7	TGCGCCAGCAGCTTGGGTTGGGGCGTCCACGAGCAGTACTTC	CASSLGWGVHEQYF
15	TRBV6-1	-	-	TRBJ1-4	TGTGCCAGCAGGTTCTGGGAGGGGCGTGTAGACAAACTGTTTTTT	CASRFWEGRVDKLFF
14	TRBV10-2	few	TRBD1	TRBJ1-2	TGCGCCAGCCTAGGAGGGGACAGGGCGGAGGGCTACACCTTC	CASLGGDRAEGYTF
12	TRBV7-9	-	-	TRBJ1-6	TGTGCCAGCAGAAGGGGTAGTTCACCCCTCCACTTT	CASRRGSSPLHF
15	TRBV6-1	-	TRBD1	TRBJ1-2	TGTGCCAGCAGTGCCGAAAGGACAGGGAACTATGGCTACACCTTC	CASSAERTGNYGYTF
14	TRBV6-1	-	TRBD1	TRBJ1-5	TGTGCCAGCAGCGGACAGGGGGTCGGTCAGCCCCAGCATTTT	CASSGQGVGQPQHF
13	TRBV29-1	-	-	TRBJ2-5	TGCAGCGAGAACAGGGCCGGTGTAGAGACCCAGTACTTC	CSENRAGVETQYF
12	TRBV27	-	-	TRBJ2-4	TGTGCCAGCGGGGTAGGCAAAAACATTCAGTACTTC	CASGVGKNIQYF
14	TRBV2	-	TRBD2	TRBJ2-1	TGTGCCAGCAGTCTAGCGGGAGGGCCGGGTGAGCAGTTCTTC	CASSLAGGPGEQFF
14	TRBV27	-	-	TRBJ2-2	TGTGCCAGCAGTCCAGGACAGAACACCGGGGAGCTGTTTTTT	CASSPGQNTGELFF
12	TRBV6-6	-	-	TRBJ2-7	TGTGCCAGCAGACTACAGCCTCTCGAGCAGTACTTC	CASRLQPLEQYF
14	TRBV13	once	TRBD1	TRBJ2-7	TGTGCCAGCAGCCCTAGGACAGGGTCCGACGAGCAGTACTTC	CASSPRTGSDEQYF